This is a list of T cell receptor beta chains from one sample in a study of human T cells and chemical hapten exposure. TCRdb re-called the RACE reads through MiXCR, storing one row per CDR3 protein. Of 130,000 or so distinct CDR3 sequences listed, about 9% are singletons. The source material was whole blood. All receptors come from a male donor in good health. Some clones in this sample may be carry-over from other donors' samples. Each CDR3 is given with its conserved first and last residue. The order of the fields is J gene, clone size, V gene, D gene, CDR3 protein, CDR3 DNA. A D gene is named only where the DNA matches it firmly. The size field is filled for only some rows; it gives once, few, many or a size class.

J gene: TRBJ2-1; clone size: few; V gene: TRBV12-3/TRBV12-4; D gene: NA; CDR3 protein: CASSFRVLRAYNEQFF; CDR3 DNA: TGTGCCAGCAGTTTCAGGGTTTTAAGGGCCTACAATGAGCAGTTCTTC
J gene: TRBJ1-1; clone size: many; V gene: TRBV12-3/TRBV12-4; D gene: NA; CDR3 protein: CASSLGQVGPTEAFF; CDR3 DNA: TGTGCCAGCAGTTTAGGACAGGTGGGGCCCACTGAAGCTTTCTTT
J gene: TRBJ2-5; clone size: few; V gene: TRBV10-3; D gene: NA; CDR3 protein: CAISESGAAQETQYF; CDR3 DNA: TGTGCCATCAGTGAGTCGGGGGCGGCACAAGAGACCCAGTACTTC
J gene: TRBJ2-2; clone size: few; V gene: TRBV5-1; D gene: NA; CDR3 protein: CASSWGTGDNTGELFFGDCFF; CDR3 DNA: NA
J gene: TRBJ2-2; clone size: many; V gene: TRBV27; D gene: NA; CDR3 protein: CASSASETGYGTGELFF; CDR3 DNA: TGTGCCAGCAGCGCATCCGAAACAGGGTACGGCACCGGGGAGCTGTTTTTT
J gene: TRBJ1-2; clone size: NA; V gene: TRBV20-1; D gene: NA; CDR3 protein: CSAEGEPGGYTF; CDR3 DNA: TGCAGTGCTGAAGGGGAACCGGGAGGCTACACCTTC
J gene: TRBJ1-2; clone size: many; V gene: TRBV4-3; D gene: TRBD1; CDR3 protein: CASSQDPTGDGYTF; CDR3 DNA: TGCGCCAGCAGCCAAGATCCGACAGGGGATGGCTACACCTTC
J gene: TRBJ1-4; clone size: NA; V gene: TRBV10-3; D gene: NA; CDR3 protein: CAVRGGSGNEKLFF; CDR3 DNA: TGTGCCGTCCGGGGTGGATCTGGTAATGAAAAACTGTTTTTT
J gene: TRBJ1-1; clone size: once; V gene: TRBV14; D gene: NA; CDR3 protein: CASSGLHQDLTEAFF; CDR3 DNA: TGTGCCAGCAGCGGCTTACACCAGGATCTCACTGAAGCTTTCTTT
J gene: TRBJ2-3; clone size: few; V gene: TRBV5-1; D gene: TRBD1; CDR3 protein: CASSLGGADTQYF; CDR3 DNA: TGCGCCAGCAGCTTAGGGGGCGCAGATACGCAGTATTTT
J gene: TRBJ1-1; clone size: NA; V gene: TRBV7-9; D gene: TRBD1; CDR3 protein: CASSAGTATEAFF; CDR3 DNA: TGTGCCAGCAGCGCCGGGACAGCCACTGAAGCTTTCTTT
J gene: TRBJ1-5; clone size: many; V gene: TRBV14; D gene: NA; CDR3 protein: CASSQGQGNQPQHF; CDR3 DNA: TGTGCCAGCAGCCAAGGTCAGGGTAATCAGCCCCAGCATTTT
J gene: TRBJ2-3; clone size: NA; V gene: TRBV7-8; D gene: TRBD2; CDR3 protein: CASSFVLGLARDTQYF; CDR3 DNA: TGTGCCAGCAGCTTCGTGTTGGGACTAGCGAGGGATACGCAGTATTTT
J gene: TRBJ2-7; clone size: few; V gene: TRBV4-3; D gene: TRBD1; CDR3 protein: CASSQATGGAVYEQYF; CDR3 DNA: TGCGCCAGCAGCCAAGCGACAGGGGGCGCGGTCTACGAGCAGTACTTC
J gene: TRBJ1-2; clone size: many; V gene: TRBV5-6; D gene: NA; CDR3 protein: CASSSLAVLNYGYTF; CDR3 DNA: TGTGCCAGCAGCTCACTGGCCGTTTTAAACTATGGCTACACCTTC
J gene: TRBJ2-1; clone size: few; V gene: TRBV12-5; D gene: NA; CDR3 protein: CASGLVPPGQNNEQFF; CDR3 DNA: TGTGCTAGTGGTTTGGTACCCCCGGGACAAAACAATGAGCAGTTCTTC
J gene: TRBJ2-1; clone size: few; V gene: TRBV19; D gene: TRBD2; CDR3 protein: CASSISGLAGGSSYNEQFF; CDR3 DNA: TGTGCCAGTAGTATTTCCGGACTAGCGGGGGGTAGCTCCTACAATGAGCAGTTCTTC
J gene: TRBJ2-2; clone size: few; V gene: TRBV10-1; D gene: NA; CDR3 protein: CASSPGSRTGELFF; CDR3 DNA: TGCGCCAGCTCCCCTGGCAGTCGGACCGGGGAGCTGTTTTTT
J gene: TRBJ2-5; clone size: few; V gene: TRBV20-1; D gene: TRBD2; CDR3 protein: CSALAGGETQYF; CDR3 DNA: TGCAGTGCACTAGCGGGCGGGGAGACCCAGTACTTC
J gene: TRBJ1-3; clone size: many; V gene: TRBV6-6; D gene: NA; CDR3 protein: CASSYDANTIYF; CDR3 DNA: TGTGCCAGCAGTTATGATGCAAACACCATATATTTT
J gene: TRBJ2-7; clone size: few; V gene: TRBV29-1; D gene: TRBD2; CDR3 protein: CSVESARENHEQYF; CDR3 DNA: TGCAGCGTTGAATCGGCGCGGGAGAACCACGAGCAGTACTTC
J gene: TRBJ1-2; clone size: NA; V gene: TRBV3-1; D gene: NA; CDR3 protein: CASSQDRPGRYTF; CDR3 DNA: TGTGCCAGCAGCCAAGATCGGCCTGGGCGCTACACCTTC
J gene: TRBJ2-6; clone size: many; V gene: TRBV7-9; D gene: NA; CDR3 protein: CASRTSGANVLTF; CDR3 DNA: TGTGCCAGCAGGACCTCTGGGGCCAACGTCCTGACTTTC
J gene: TRBJ2-5; clone size: NA; V gene: TRBV6-6; D gene: TRBD1; CDR3 protein: CASSYLTGVEETQYF; CDR3 DNA: TGTGCCAGCAGTTACCTGACAGGGGTGGAAGAGACCCAGTACTTC
J gene: TRBJ2-2; clone size: many; V gene: TRBV7-9; D gene: NA; CDR3 protein: CASSLGRPNTGELFF; CDR3 DNA: TGTGCCAGCAGCCTAGGACGGCCGAACACCGGGGAGCTGTTTTTT
J gene: TRBJ2-1; clone size: NA; V gene: TRBV27; D gene: NA; CDR3 protein: CASSQWAYNEQFF; CDR3 DNA: TGTGCCAGCAGTCAGTGGGCCTACAATGAGCAGTTCTTC
J gene: TRBJ2-7; clone size: NA; V gene: TRBV10-3; D gene: NA; CDR3 protein: CAIRGGDKSYEQYF; CDR3 DNA: TGTGCCATCAGGGGGGGGGACAAATCCTACGAGCAGTACTTC
J gene: TRBJ2-3; clone size: few; V gene: TRBV29-1; D gene: NA; CDR3 protein: CSGTGTTTTDTQYF; CDR3 DNA: TGCAGCGGAACCGGGACAACGACCACAGATACGCAGTATTTT
J gene: TRBJ1-2; clone size: many; V gene: TRBV12-3/TRBV12-4; D gene: NA; CDR3 protein: CASSLVGLGYTF; CDR3 DNA: TGTGCCAGCAGTTTAGTAGGGTTAGGCTACACCTTC
J gene: TRBJ2-3; clone size: NA; V gene: TRBV27; D gene: NA; CDR3 protein: CASSLNRAIPDTQYF; CDR3 DNA: TGTGCCAGCAGTTTAAACAGGGCAATTCCAGATACGCAGTATTTT
J gene: TRBJ2-3; clone size: NA; V gene: TRBV12-3/TRBV12-4; D gene: TRBD2; CDR3 protein: CASSLRLAGGPPDTQYF; CDR3 DNA: TGTGCCAGCAGTCTCCGACTAGCGGGAGGGCCCCCAGATACGCAGTATTTT